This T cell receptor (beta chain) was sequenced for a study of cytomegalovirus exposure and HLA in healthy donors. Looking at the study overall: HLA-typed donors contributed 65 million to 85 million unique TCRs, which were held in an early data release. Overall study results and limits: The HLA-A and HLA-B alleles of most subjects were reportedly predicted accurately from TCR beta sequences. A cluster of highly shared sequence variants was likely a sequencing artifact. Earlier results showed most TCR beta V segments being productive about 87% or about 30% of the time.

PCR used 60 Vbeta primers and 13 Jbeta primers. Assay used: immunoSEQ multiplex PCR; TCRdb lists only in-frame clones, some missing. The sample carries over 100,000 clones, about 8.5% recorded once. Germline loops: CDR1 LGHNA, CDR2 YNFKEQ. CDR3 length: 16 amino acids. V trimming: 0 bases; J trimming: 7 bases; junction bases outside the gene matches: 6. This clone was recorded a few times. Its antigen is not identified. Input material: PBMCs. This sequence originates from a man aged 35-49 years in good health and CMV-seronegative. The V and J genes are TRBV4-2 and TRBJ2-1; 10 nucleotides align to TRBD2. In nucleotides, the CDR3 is TGTGCCAGCAGCCAAGACCCAGCGGGGGGGTGGAATGAGCAGTTCTTC. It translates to CASSQDPAGGWNEQFF.